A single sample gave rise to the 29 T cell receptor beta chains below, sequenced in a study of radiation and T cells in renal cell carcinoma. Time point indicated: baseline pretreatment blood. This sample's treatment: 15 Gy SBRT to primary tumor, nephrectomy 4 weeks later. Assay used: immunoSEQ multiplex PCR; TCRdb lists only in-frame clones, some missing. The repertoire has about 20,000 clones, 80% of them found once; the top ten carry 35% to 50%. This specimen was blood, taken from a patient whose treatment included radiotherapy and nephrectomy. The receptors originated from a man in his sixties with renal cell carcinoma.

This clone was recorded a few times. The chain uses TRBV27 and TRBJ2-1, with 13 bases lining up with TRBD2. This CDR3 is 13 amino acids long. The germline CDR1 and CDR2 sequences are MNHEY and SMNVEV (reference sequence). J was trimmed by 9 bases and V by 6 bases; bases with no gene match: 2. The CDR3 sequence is CASSGLAGVEQFF. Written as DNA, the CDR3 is TGTGCCAGCAGCGGACTAGCGGGAGTTGAGCAGTTCTTC.

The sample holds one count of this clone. CDR3 nucleotide sequence: TGCGCCAGCAGCTTCGACACAGATACGCAGTATTTT. Residues: CASSFDTDTQYF. The chain has TRBV5-1 and TRBJ2-3; D not certain. CDR3 length equals 12 residues. V gave up 2 bases and J gave up 2 bases, with 3 bases separating them. The germline V gene has CDR1 SGHRS and CDR2 YFSETQ.

The CDR3 DNA is TGTGCCATCAGTGAGGGAAGGGGCCCTGAAGCTTTCTTT. Its translation is CAISEGRGPEAFF. This chain links TRBV10-3 with TRBJ1-1; possibly TRBD1 for D (5 bases). CDR1 ENHRY and CDR2 SYGVKD come from the germline V gene. Between the trimmed V and J ends, which lost 2 bases and 6 bases, there was a span of 10 bases. The CDR3 covers 13 residues.

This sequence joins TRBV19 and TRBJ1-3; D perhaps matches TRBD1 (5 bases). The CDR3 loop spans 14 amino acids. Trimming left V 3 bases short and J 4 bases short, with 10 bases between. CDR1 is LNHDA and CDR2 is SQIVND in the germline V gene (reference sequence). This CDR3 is CASSIFQGGNTIYF. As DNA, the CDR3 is TGTGCCAGTAGTATTTTCCAGGGAGGAAACACCATATATTTT.

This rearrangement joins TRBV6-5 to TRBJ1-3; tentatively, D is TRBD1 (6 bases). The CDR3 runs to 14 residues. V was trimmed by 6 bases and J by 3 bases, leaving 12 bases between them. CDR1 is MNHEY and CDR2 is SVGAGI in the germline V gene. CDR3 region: CASSLLGGGNTIYF. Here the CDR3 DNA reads TGTGCCAGCAGCCTTTTAGGGGGTGGAAACACCATATATTTT.

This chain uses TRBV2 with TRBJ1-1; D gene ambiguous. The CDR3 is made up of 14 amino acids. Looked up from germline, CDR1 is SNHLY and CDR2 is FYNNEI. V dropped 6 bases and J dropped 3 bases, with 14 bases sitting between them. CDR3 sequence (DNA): TGTGCCAGCAGCAGGAGGGTTGTTGACACTGAAGCTTTCTTT. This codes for CASSRRVVDTEAFF.

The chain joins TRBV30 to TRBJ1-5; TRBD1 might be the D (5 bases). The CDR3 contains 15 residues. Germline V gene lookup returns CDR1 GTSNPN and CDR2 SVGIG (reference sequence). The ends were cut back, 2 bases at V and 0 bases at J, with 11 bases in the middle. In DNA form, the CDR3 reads TGTGCCTGGAGTCGGGGGAGTTATAGCAATCAGCCCCAGCATTTT. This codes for CAWSRGSYSNQPQHF.

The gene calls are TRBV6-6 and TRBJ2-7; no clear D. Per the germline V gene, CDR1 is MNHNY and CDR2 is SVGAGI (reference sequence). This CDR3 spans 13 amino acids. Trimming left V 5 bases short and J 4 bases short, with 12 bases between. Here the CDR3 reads CASSPTVEYEQYF. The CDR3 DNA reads TGTGCCAGCAGTCCCACAGTTGAATACGAGCAGTACTTC.

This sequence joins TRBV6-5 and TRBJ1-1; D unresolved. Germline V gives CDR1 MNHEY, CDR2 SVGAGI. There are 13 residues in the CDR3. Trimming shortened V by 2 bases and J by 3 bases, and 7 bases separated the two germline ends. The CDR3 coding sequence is TGTGCCAGCAGTTACATGTTGGACACTGAAGCTTTCTTT. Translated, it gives CASSYMLDTEAFF.

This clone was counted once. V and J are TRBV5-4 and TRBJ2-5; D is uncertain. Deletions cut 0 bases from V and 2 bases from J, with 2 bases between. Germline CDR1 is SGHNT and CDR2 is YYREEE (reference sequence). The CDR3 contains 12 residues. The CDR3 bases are TGTGCCAGCAGCTTGGCACAAGAGACCCAGTACTTC. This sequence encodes CASSLAQETQYF.

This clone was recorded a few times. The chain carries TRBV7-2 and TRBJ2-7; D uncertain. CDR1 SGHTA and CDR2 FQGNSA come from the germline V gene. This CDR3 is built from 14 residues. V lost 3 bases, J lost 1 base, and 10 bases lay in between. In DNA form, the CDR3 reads TGTGCCAGCAGCTTGACGCCAGGATCCTACGAGCAGTACTTC. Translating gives CASSLTPGSYEQYF. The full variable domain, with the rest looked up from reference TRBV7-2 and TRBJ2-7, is GAGVSQSPSNKVTEKGKDVELRCDPISGHTALYWYRQSLGQGLEFLIYFQGNSAPDKSGLPSDRFSAERTGGSVSTLTIQRTQQEDSAVYLCASSLTPGSYEQYFGPGTRLTVT.

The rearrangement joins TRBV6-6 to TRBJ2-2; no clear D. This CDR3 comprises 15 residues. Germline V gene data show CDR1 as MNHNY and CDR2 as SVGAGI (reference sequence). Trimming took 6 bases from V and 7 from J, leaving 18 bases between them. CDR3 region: CASSPLVSSGGELFF. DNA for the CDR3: TGTGCCAGCAGCCCCCTCGTCTCCTCGGGCGGGGAGCTGTTTTTT.

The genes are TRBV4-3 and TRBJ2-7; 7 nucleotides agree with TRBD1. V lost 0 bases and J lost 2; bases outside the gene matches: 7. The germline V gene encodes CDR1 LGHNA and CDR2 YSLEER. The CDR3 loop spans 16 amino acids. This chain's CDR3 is CASSQDLGQGAYEQYF. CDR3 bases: TGCGCCAGCAGCCAAGATCTCGGCCAGGGGGCCTACGAGCAGTACTTC.

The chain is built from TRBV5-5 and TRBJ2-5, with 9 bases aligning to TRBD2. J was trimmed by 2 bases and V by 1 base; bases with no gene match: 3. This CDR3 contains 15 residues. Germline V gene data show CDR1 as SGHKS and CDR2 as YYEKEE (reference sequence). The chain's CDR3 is CASSLILAGQETQYF. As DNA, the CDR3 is TGTGCCAGCAGCTTGATCCTAGCGGGACAAGAGACCCAGTACTTC.

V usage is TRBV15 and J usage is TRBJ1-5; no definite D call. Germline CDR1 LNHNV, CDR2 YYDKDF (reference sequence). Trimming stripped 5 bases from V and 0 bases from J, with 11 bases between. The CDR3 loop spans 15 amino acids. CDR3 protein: CATSASRNSNQPQHF. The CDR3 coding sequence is TGTGCCACCAGCGCCAGTCGCAATAGCAATCAGCCCCAGCATTTT.

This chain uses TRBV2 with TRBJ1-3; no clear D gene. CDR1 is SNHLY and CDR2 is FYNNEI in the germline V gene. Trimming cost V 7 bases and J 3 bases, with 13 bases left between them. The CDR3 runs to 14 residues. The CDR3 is CASMGTWGGNTIYF. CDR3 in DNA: TGTGCCAGCATGGGAACCTGGGGTGGAAACACCATATATTTT. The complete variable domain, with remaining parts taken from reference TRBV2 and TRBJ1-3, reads EPEVTQTPSHQVTQMGQEVILRCVPISNHLYFYWYRQILGQKVEFLVSFYNNEISEKSEIFDDQFSVERPDGSNFTLKIRSTKLEDSAMYFCASMGTWGGNTIYFGEGSWLTVV.

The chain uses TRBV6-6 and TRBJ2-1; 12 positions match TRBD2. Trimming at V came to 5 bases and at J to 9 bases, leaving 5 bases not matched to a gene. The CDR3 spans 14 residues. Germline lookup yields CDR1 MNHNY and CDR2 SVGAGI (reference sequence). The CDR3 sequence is CASSPLAGGAEQFF. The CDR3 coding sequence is TGTGCCAGCAGTCCCCTAGCGGGAGGGGCTGAGCAGTTCTTC.

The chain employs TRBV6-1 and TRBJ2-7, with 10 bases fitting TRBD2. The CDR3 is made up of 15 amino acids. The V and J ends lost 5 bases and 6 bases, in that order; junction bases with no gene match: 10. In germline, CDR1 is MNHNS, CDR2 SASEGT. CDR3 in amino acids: CASSQLSGRAGEQYF. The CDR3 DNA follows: TGTGCCAGCAGTCAGCTAAGCGGGAGGGCCGGCGAGCAGTACTTC.

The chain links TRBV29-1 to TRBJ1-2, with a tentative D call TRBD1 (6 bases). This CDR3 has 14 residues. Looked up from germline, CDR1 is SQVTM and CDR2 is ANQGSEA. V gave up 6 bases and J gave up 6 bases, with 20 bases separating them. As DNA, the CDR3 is TGCAGCGTCCCCATCACCGGGACATCGGATGGCTACACCTTC. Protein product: CSVPITGTSDGYTF.

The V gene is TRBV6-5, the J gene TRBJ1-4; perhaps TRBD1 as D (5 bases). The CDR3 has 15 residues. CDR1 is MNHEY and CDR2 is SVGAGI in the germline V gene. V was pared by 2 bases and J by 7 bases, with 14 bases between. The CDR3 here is CASSYDGGGGEKLFF. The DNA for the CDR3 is TGTGCCAGCAGTTACGATGGGGGAGGAGGTGAAAAACTGTTTTTT.

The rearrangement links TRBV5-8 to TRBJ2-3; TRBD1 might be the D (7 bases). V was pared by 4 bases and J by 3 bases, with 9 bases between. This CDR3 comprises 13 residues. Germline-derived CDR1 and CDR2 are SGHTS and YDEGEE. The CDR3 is CASSAGQTDTQYF. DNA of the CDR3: TGTGCCAGCAGCGCGGGACAGACAGATACGCAGTATTTT.

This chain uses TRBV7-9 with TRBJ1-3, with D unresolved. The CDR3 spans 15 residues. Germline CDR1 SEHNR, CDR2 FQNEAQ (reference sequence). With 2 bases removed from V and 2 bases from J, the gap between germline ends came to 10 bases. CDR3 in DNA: TGTGCCAGCAGCTTAAGTCGTAGGGCTGGAAACACCATATATTTT. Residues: CASSLSRRAGNTIYF.

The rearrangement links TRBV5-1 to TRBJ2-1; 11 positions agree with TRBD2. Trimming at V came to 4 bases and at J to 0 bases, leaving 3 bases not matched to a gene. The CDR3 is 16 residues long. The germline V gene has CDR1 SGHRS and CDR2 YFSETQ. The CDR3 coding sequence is TGCGCCAGCAGCATAGCGGGAGGGAGCTCCTACAATGAGCAGTTCTTC. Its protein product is CASSIAGGSSYNEQFF.

The CDR3 reads CASSIDVGYEQYF. The CDR3 nucleotides read TGTGCCAGTAGTATAGATGTGGGATACGAGCAGTACTTC. This chain links TRBV19 with TRBJ2-7, with no clear D. CDR3 length: 13 residues. Germline V CDR1 and CDR2: LNHDA, SQIVND (reference sequence). Trimming cost V 0 bases and J 4 bases, with 7 bases left between them.

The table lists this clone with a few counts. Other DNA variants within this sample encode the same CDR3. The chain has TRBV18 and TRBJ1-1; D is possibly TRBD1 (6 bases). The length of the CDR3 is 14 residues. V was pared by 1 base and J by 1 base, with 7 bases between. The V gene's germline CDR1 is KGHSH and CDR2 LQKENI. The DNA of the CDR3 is TGTGCCAGCTCACCACAACAGGGGAACACTGAAGCTTTCTTT. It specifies CASSPQQGNTEAFF.

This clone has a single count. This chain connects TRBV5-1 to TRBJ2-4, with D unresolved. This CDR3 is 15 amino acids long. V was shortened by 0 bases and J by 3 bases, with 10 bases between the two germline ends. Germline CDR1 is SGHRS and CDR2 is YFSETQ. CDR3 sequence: CASSLGSLGKNIQYF. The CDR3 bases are TGCGCCAGCAGCTTGGGGTCCCTGGGCAAAAACATTCAGTACTTC.

This chain's CDR3 is CASRPRDGGYNEQFF. CDR3 nucleotide sequence: TGTGCCAGCCGACCCCGGGATGGGGGATACAATGAGCAGTTCTTC. V and J are TRBV6-6 and TRBJ2-1, with D perhaps assigned TRBD1 or TRBD2 (5 bases each). CDR1 is MNHNY, CDR2 SVGAGI, per germline (reference sequence). The V and J ends lost 8 bases and 4 bases respectively, with 18 bases between them. The CDR3 runs 15 residues.

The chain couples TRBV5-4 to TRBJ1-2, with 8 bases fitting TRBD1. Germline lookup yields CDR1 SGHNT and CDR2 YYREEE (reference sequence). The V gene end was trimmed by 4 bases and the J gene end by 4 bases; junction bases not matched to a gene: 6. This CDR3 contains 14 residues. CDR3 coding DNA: TGTGCCAGCAGCAGCGACAGGGGTACCTATGGCTACACCTTC. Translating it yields CASSSDRGTYGYTF.

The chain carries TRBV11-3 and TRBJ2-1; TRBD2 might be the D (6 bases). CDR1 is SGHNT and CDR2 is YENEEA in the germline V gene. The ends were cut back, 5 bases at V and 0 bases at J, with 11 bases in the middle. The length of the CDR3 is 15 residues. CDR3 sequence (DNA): TGTGCCAGCAGCGCGGGGCCGAGCTCCTACAATGAGCAGTTCTTC. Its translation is CASSAGPSSYNEQFF. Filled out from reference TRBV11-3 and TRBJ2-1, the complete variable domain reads EAGVVQSPRYKIIEKKQPVAFWCNPISGHNTLYWYLQNLGQGPELLIRYENEEAVDDSQLPKDRFSAERLKGVDSTLKIQPAELGDSAVYLCASSAGPSSYNEQFFGPGTRLTVL.